What follows describes a single T cell receptor (beta chain). Its target is unknown. Sequencing templates came from extracted RNA that was reverse transcribed into cDNA. Sequencing used immunoSEQ multiplex PCR; TCRdb keeps in-frame clones, though not all of them. The sample contains some 130,000 clones, around 60% of which appear only once. This record comes from a study of CD8+ T cells in alopecia areata. Study as a whole: Each of the treated patients was given oral tofacitinib, 5 to 10 mg twice daily, for moderate-to-severe alopecia areata. Tofacitinib lasted 6 to 18 months, then 6 months off drug. The study's findings and limits: Sequencing of scalp tissue also captures the resident alphabeta T cells of normal skin.

Germline CDR1 and CDR2: SQVTM and ANQGSEA. The CDR3 covers 13 residues. Trimming pared 4 bases from V and 3 bases from J, leaving 12 bases between. The sequence derives from a human donor with alopecia areata. Specimen: CD4+ T cells sorted from blood, collected at week 0. V is TRBV29-1 and J is TRBJ1-2; tentative D call: TRBD1 (6 bases). This chain's CDR3 is CSVGTALDYGYTF. The CDR3 nucleotides are TGCAGCGTTGGGACAGCGTTAGACTATGGCTACACCTTC.